This entry features one TCR beta chain sequence. One junction end does not reproduce the germline sequence, and a read error may be involved. The data belong to a study of regulatory T cells in long-lasting Graves disease. Stated time point: newly diagnosed GD, antithyroid drugs for less than 3 months. The TCR library was made from RNA that had been extracted from PBMCs in TRIzol. Patients of an endocrinology department in Xi'an, China, were included. The CDR3 length is 12 residues. From germline, CDR1 is DFQATT and CDR2 SNEGSKA (reference sequence). With iRepertoire HTBI primers and Arm-PCR of CDR3 regions, TCR beta libraries were built. TCRdb used MiXCR to reprocess the multiplex PCR reads, holding one entry per CDR3 protein. The profile covers 350,000 to 400,000 distinct CDR3 sequences, with 15% to 20% appearing a single time and around 20% taken by the ten largest. The sample was also reused in another study, on T cells in Graves' hyperthyroidism and ophthalmopathy. This second study says: In the analysis, a 13 V-J model separated ophthalmopathy from stable hyperthyroidism.

The source material was peripheral blood mononuclear cells (PBMCs), sampled at new diagnosis, from a patient treated with antithyroid drugs. The rearrangement uses TRBV20-1 and TRBJ2-7, with a possible D match to TRBD2 (6 bases). The TCR originated in a woman aged 18-30 years with Graves disease. The CDR3 here is CSARDREYGQHF. DNA of the CDR3: TGCAGTGCTAGAGATCGGGAGTACGGGCAGCACTTC.